This T cell receptor (beta chain) is drawn from a study of CD8 T cells in ankylosing spondylitis (dated by TCRdb to about 2017). For context, the study as a whole: The study set out to find disease-linked TCR variants by profiling T cell receptor beta repertoires in ankylosing spondylitis patients and healthy donors. The full study cohort was made up of over 20 ankylosing spondylitis patients and about a hundred healthy donors. Samples of peripheral blood were taken, and for ankylosing spondylitis patients, synovial fluid was collected as well.

The reads were generated on an Illumina HiSeq 2500. TCR beta libraries were prepared by quantitative 5'-RACE with molecular barcodes. The paper's data handling went like this. A new computational method, built on a probabilistic model of VDJ rearrangement, was used to identify disease-linked TCR variants. TCRdb redid the processing of the public reads, applying fastp at Q25 and MiXCR, and retained in-frame beta chains. Entries are consolidated by CDR3 protein sequence, retaining the most common genes and DNA. These V and J calls rely on TCRdb rather than the paper's analysis. In all, the sample holds 10,000 to 15,000 distinct CDR3 sequences, and more than 2.5% of those were seen once. Approximately 10% of the sample is taken by the ten largest. Results and caveats for the whole study, not just this receptor: According to the report, matched synovial fluid samples from ankylosing spondylitis patients were significantly enriched for the disease-linked clones. The disease-linked clones had a CD8+ phenotype and were found at relatively low frequencies in peripheral blood. Some TCR beta motif variants had previously been reported in synovial fluid and blood of reactive arthritis patients, which suggested common disease-initiation mechanisms. Blood from ankylosing spondylitis patients appeared to be characterized by a TCR beta motif made up of seven or eight highly homologous amino acid variants.

Trimming takes 0 bases from V and 0 bases from J, and the germline ends sit 9 bases apart. From its cysteine to its phenylalanine, the CDR3 spans 15 amino acids. The kept DNA is CDR3 alone, 45 bases in frame from the first base. The CDR1 and CDR2 encoded by the germline V gene are SGDLS and YYNGEE. Ten or more counts support this clonotype. Its binding antigen is unknown. The record has no base qualities; no much larger clone is one base away. The sequencing sample was made of blood, either unsorted or a sorted T cell fraction (not recorded which). The source of this sequence is a male donor with ankylosing spondylitis or in good health (not recorded which). This chain is built from TRBV9 and TRBJ1-1, with the D gene not clear enough to name. CDR3 loop: CASSVEGNLNTEAFF. The base sequence is TGTGCCAGCAGCGTAGAAGGGAACCTGAACACTGAAGCTTTCTTT. The entire variable domain, with the stretches around the CDR3 drawn from the reference TRBV9 and TRBJ1-1 proteins, is DSGVTQTPKHLITATGQRVTLRCSPRSGDLSVYWYQQSLDQGLQFLIQYYNGEERAKGNILERFSAQQFPDLHSELNLSSLELGDSALYFCASSVEGNLNTEAFFGQGTRLTVV.